Below, one T cell receptor (beta chain) is given with its context. This sample was included in a study of blood T cell repertoires in COVID-19. Libraries were prepared by immunoSEQ multiplex PCR; TCRdb keeps only in-frame clonotypes and omits some of them. The sample consists of 220,000 or so clones, 90% of them appearing once. Trimming took 7 bases from V and 5 from J, leaving 7 bases between them. From germline, CDR1 is MNHEY and CDR2 SVGAGI. This CDR3 is built from 11 residues. Source material: PBMCs or T cells enriched from blood (not recorded which). The genes are TRBV6-5 and TRBJ2-3; D is unresolved. The sequence was collected from a man aged 25-45 years who had been exposed to COVID-19. CDR3 region: CASMVRDTQYF. The CDR3 nucleotides read TGTGCCAGCATGGTTAGAGATACGCAGTATTTT.